This T cell receptor beta chain originates from a study of blood T cell repertoires in COVID-19. This table comes from immunoSEQ multiplex PCR, and its TCRdb copy is limited to in-frame clones, with some not included. This sample has about 260,000 clones, with roughly 87% found just once. The CDR3 is made up of 13 amino acids. J gave up 4 bases and V 8 bases, and 4 bases lay outside the gene matches. Germline CDR1 and CDR2: KGHSH and LQKENI. The source is a human donor in a cohort sampled during active COVID-19. Material for sequencing was peripheral blood. V gene TRBV18 combines with J gene TRBJ2-3; TRBD1 matches 9 bases. This CDR3 is CASERDRADTQYF. Here the CDR3 DNA reads TGTGCCAGCGAGCGGGACAGGGCAGATACGCAGTATTTT.